Shown below are 18 T cell receptor beta chains from a single sample sequenced in a study of shared clonotypes between healthy human individuals. The table came from immunoSEQ multiplex PCR; TCRdb's copy has only in-frame clones and leaves some out. The sample consists of some 1,100,000 clones, more than 75% of them appearing once. The sample was memory CD4+ T cells from PBMCs. The subset was: CD45RA-negative fraction. The receptor set was obtained from a man younger than 30 in good health. Some clones in this sample may be carry-over from other donors' samples.

The rearrangement links TRBV11-2 to TRBJ2-3; a possible D gene is TRBD2 (5 bases). This CDR3 is built from 12 residues. Germline V CDR1 and CDR2: SGHAT, FQNNGV. Trimming cost V 1 base and J 12 bases, with 11 bases left between them. The CDR3 DNA sequence: TGTGCCAGCAGCTTAGCGGGGTCCGGACAGTATTTT. It yields the protein CASSLAGSGQYF.

This clone was counted a few times. The chain combines TRBV11-2 with TRBJ2-3; 10 bases fit TRBD2. CDR1 is SGHAT and CDR2 is FQNNGV in the germline V gene. The J segment lost 1 base and the V segment lost 5 bases, leaving 0 bases of the junction unmatched. The CDR3 extends over 14 amino acids. CDR3 bases: TGTGCCAGCAGCGGGACTAGCGGCACAGATACGCAGTATTTT. This sequence encodes CASSGTSGTDTQYF. Complete variable domain (other parts from reference TRBV11-2 and TRBJ2-3): EAGVAQSPRYKIIEKRQSVAFWCNPISGHATLYWYQQILGQGPKLLIQFQNNGVVDDSQLPKDRFSAERLKGVDSTLKIQPAKLEDSAVYLCASSGTSGTDTQYFGPGTRLTVL.

This chain connects TRBV2 to TRBJ2-3, with no clear D. The CDR3 is made up of 14 amino acids. CDR1 is SNHLY and CDR2 is FYNNEI in the germline V gene. V was pared by 2 bases and J by 0 bases, with 6 bases between. DNA of the CDR3: TGTGCCAGCAGTGAAATGCGGAGCACAGATACGCAGTATTTT. Translating it yields CASSEMRSTDTQYF.

This sequence joins TRBV11-3 and TRBJ1-2; possible D gene TRBD1, 6 bases. This CDR3 spans 14 amino acids. V shed 1 base and J shed 8 bases, with 14 bases lying between them. Germline CDR1 is SGHNT and CDR2 is YENEEA. The CDR3, as DNA: TGTGCCAGCAGCTTAGGGCCAGGGGCGGAAGGCTACACCTTC. This encodes CASSLGPGAEGYTF.

The table lists this clone with a count of one. V gene TRBV6-5 combines with J gene TRBJ1-2, with 9 bases lining up with TRBD1. Per the germline V gene, CDR1 is MNHEY and CDR2 is SVGAGI. V lost 6 bases and J lost 4; bases outside the gene matches: 6. The CDR3 spans 14 residues. For the CDR3, the DNA is TGTGCCAGCAGACGGGGACAGGGCGTCTATGGCTACACCTTC. Translating it yields CASRRGQGVYGYTF.

As to this clone: Sequence at one end of the junction differs from germline and may be a read error. The V gene is TRBV7-9, the J gene TRBJ2-1; the D is unclear. The CDR3 length is 13 residues. Germline V gene sequence: CDR1 SEHNR, CDR2 FQNEAQ (reference sequence). The CDR3 nucleotides are TGTGCCAGCAGCTTATTCGCGCGCTCCGGAGAACTCTTC. Translating gives CASSLFARSGELF. The full variable domain, in which reference TRBV7-9 and TRBJ2-1 provide the parts outside the CDR3, is DTGVSQNPRHKITKRGQNVTFRCDPISEHNRLYWYRQTLGQGPEFLTYFQNEAQLEKSRLLSDRFSAERPKGSFSTLEIQRTEQGDSAMYLCASSLFARSGELFGPGTRLTVL.

The CDR3 nucleotides read TGTGCCACCAGCAGCACACAGGGGGCCGGCAATCAGCCCCAGCATTTT. Translated: CATSSTQGAGNQPQHF. The V gene is TRBV15, the J gene TRBJ1-5, with 9 nucleotides matching TRBD1. CDR1 LNHNV and CDR2 YYDKDF come from the germline V gene (reference sequence). This CDR3 region has 16 residues. Trimming removed 3 bases from V and 2 bases from J; junction bases left unmatched: 5.

This chain links TRBV19 with TRBJ2-1; perhaps TRBD2 as D (6 bases). The germline V gene has CDR1 LNHDA and CDR2 SQIVND (reference sequence). The CDR3 runs to 19 residues. V lost 3 bases, J lost 0 bases, and 21 bases lay in between. The CDR3 DNA follows: TGTGCCAGTAGTATCCGCGGGGCCGCTGCCTTTCGCTCCTACAATGAGCAGTTCTTC. This sequence encodes CASSIRGAAAFRSYNEQFF.

A few counts support this clone. V gene TRBV5-4 combines with J gene TRBJ2-2; 9 nucleotides match TRBD1. This CDR3 is 15 amino acids long. Per germline, CDR1 SGHNT and CDR2 YYREEE (reference sequence). V dropped 4 bases and J dropped 7; count of bases not matched to a gene: 8. In DNA, the CDR3 is TGTGCCAGCAGCCAAGGGGACAGGGAGGTCGGGGAGCTGTTTTTT. Its translation is CASSQGDREVGELFF.

J is TRBJ2-7 and V is TRBV18, with TRBD2 identical over 14 bases. CDR1 is KGHSH and CDR2 is LQKENI in the germline V gene. V shed 3 bases, J shed 7 bases, and the junction held 11 bases outside the gene matches. This CDR3 contains 17 residues. CDR3 amino acids: CASSPAGTSGGRMEQYF. The CDR3 coding sequence is TGTGCCAGCTCACCCGCCGGGACTAGCGGGGGACGCATGGAGCAGTACTTC.

The V gene is TRBV7-9, the J gene TRBJ1-1, with D unclear. This CDR3 is 13 amino acids long. From germline, CDR1 is SEHNR and CDR2 FQNEAQ (reference sequence). Trimming stripped 1 base from V and 11 bases from J, with 14 bases between. DNA of the CDR3: TGTGCCAGCAGCTTAGTAGGGTGGCAGGATGCTTTCTTT. It encodes CASSLVGWQDAFF. Full variable domain (missing parts from reference TRBV7-9 and TRBJ1-1): DTGVSQNPRHKITKRGQNVTFRCDPISEHNRLYWYRQTLGQGPEFLTYFQNEAQLEKSRLLSDRFSAERPKGSFSTLEIQRTEQGDSAMYLCASSLVGWQDAFFGQGTRLTVV.

The chain carries TRBV5-1 and TRBJ2-2; 7 nucleotides line up with TRBD1. Looked up from germline, CDR1 is SGHRS and CDR2 is YFSETQ. V gave up 3 bases and J gave up 4 bases; unmatched junction bases: 3. The CDR3 has 14 residues. The CDR3 spells CASSYPGGTGELFF. Here the CDR3 DNA reads TGCGCCAGCAGCTATCCAGGGGGCACCGGGGAGCTGTTTTTT.

The rearrangement uses TRBV30 and TRBJ1-4; D gene uncertain. This CDR3 is built from 12 residues. V lost 2 bases and J lost 8, with 9 bases in between. Germline V gene lookup returns CDR1 GTSNPN and CDR2 SVGIG (reference sequence). The CDR3 nucleotides read TGTGCCTGGAGTCCCCTGAGGGAAAAACTGTTTTTT. This encodes CAWSPLREKLFF.

The J gene is TRBJ1-2, the V gene TRBV7-2; D is perhaps TRBD1 (5 bases). The CDR3 contains 17 residues. Trimming stripped 3 bases from V and 9 bases from J, with 26 bases between. CDR1 is SGHTA, CDR2 FQGNSA, per germline. DNA for the CDR3: TGTGCCAGCAGCTTCAGGCCCCAGGGAAGGAGCATCGGGAGCTACACCTTC. Translated: CASSFRPQGRSIGSYTF. Using reference TRBV7-2 and TRBJ1-2 for the parts outside the CDR3, the full variable domain is GAGVSQSPSNKVTEKGKDVELRCDPISGHTALYWYRQSLGQGLEFLIYFQGNSAPDKSGLPSDRFSAERTGGSVSTLTIQRTQQEDSAVYLCASSFRPQGRSIGSYTFGSGTRLTVV.

The chain carries TRBV7-8 and TRBJ2-7; 11 bases align to TRBD2. Per germline, CDR1 SGHVS and CDR2 FQNEAQ. V lost 5 bases, J lost 1 base, and 13 bases stayed unmatched. The CDR3 runs to 18 residues. The chain's CDR3 is CASSPRAQGTSGSYEQYF. CDR3 sequence (DNA): TGTGCCAGCAGCCCTAGGGCCCAAGGGACTAGCGGATCCTACGAGCAGTACTTC.

The J gene is TRBJ2-3, the V gene TRBV5-4, with D maybe TRBD1 (8 bases). This CDR3 has 16 residues. Germline V CDR1 and CDR2: SGHNT, YYREEE (reference sequence). Trimming took 6 bases from V and 3 from J, leaving 20 bases between them. As DNA, the CDR3 is TGTGCCAGCAAGCCGGGAGGCCAGGGGGCGACAGATACGCAGTATTTT. Amino acid sequence: CASKPGGQGATDTQYF.

The chain couples TRBV7-3 to TRBJ2-5; D call uncertain. Germline V lookup: CDR1 SGHTA, CDR2 FQGTGA. The V gene lost 1 base and the J gene lost 0 bases, with 9 bases spanning the gap. This CDR3 is 15 amino acids long. The CDR3 sequence is CASSLMVGYQETQYF. The DNA of the CDR3 is TGTGCCAGCAGCTTAATGGTGGGGTACCAAGAGACCCAGTACTTC.

In its sample, this clone was seen once. This chain uses TRBV6-5 with TRBJ2-7; 7 nucleotides align to TRBD1. V was pared by 5 bases and J by 4 bases, with 11 bases of the junction left unmatched. The germline gives CDR1 MNHEY, CDR2 SVGAGI. The CDR3 length is 15 residues. Written as DNA, the CDR3 is TGTGCCAGCAGTCGGGTAGTAGGGGGCGGTTACGAGCAGTACTTC. Protein sequence: CASSRVVGGGYEQYF.